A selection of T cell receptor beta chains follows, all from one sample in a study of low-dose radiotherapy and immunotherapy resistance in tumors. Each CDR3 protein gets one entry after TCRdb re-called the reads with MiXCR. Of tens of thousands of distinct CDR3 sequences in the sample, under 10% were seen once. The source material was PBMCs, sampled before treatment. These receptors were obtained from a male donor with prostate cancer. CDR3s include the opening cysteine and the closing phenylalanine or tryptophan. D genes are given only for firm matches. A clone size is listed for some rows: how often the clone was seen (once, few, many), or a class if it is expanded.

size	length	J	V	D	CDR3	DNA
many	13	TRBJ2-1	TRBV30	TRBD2	CAWSVGTSGAPFF	TGTGCCTGGAGTGTAGGGACTAGCGGAGCCCCGTTCTTC
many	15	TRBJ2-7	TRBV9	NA	CASSPTGEPSYEQYF	TGTGCCAGCAGCCCAACCGGGGAACCCTCCTACGAGCAGTACTTC
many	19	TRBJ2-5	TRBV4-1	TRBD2	CASSQETPRLERGKETQYF	TGCGCCAGCAGCCAAGAGACCCCCCGACTAGAGCGGGGAAAAGAGACCCAGTACTTC
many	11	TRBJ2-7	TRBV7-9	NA	CATSVGGEQYF	TGTGCCACCTCCGTGGGGGGCGAGCAGTACTTC
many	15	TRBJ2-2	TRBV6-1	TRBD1	CASRKTGTGTGELFF	TGTGCCAGCAGAAAAACCGGGACAGGGACCGGGGAGCTGTTTTTT
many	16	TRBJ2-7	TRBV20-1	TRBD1	CSASVYLGQGSYEQYF	TGCAGTGCTAGCGTATATTTAGGACAGGGGTCCTACGAGCAGTACTTC
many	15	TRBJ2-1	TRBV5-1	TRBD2	CASSSGRARNNEQFF	TGCGCCAGCAGCTCCGGGAGGGCTCGGAACAATGAGCAGTTCTTC
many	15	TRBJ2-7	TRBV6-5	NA	CASSSSPGAHYEQYF	TGTGCCAGCAGCTCCTCTCCAGGGGCCCACTACGAGCAGTACTTC
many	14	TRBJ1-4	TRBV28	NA	CASSFWGNNEKLFF	TGTGCCAGCAGTTTTTGGGGGAACAATGAAAAACTGTTTTTT
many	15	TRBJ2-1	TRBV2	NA	CASEIGPGSYNEQFF	TGTGCCAGCGAAATAGGACCCGGCTCCTACAATGAGCAGTTCTTC
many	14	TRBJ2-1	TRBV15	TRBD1	CATNRDRGFAEQFF	TGTGCCACCAACCGGGACAGGGGCTTTGCTGAGCAGTTCTTC
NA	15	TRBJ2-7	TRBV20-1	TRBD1	CSARDLRTGGHEQYF	TGCAGTGCTAGAGATCTAAGGACAGGGGGCCACGAGCAGTACTTC
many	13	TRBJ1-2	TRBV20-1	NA	CSAPRAAGYGYTF	TGCAGTGCTCCCCGAGCAGCCGGGTATGGCTACACCTTC
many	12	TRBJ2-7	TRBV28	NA	CASSILLYEQYF	TGTGCCAGCAGTATCTTGCTCTACGAGCAGTACTTC
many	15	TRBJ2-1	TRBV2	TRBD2	CASGSELAGGIEQFF	TGTGCCAGCGGGAGTGAACTAGCGGGAGGGATTGAGCAGTTCTTC
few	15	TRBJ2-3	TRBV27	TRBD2	CASSGGTSGRDTQYF	TGTGCCAGCAGCGGGGGGACTAGCGGGAGAGATACGCAGTATTTT
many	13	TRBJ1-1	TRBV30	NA	CAWSFRVNTEAFF	TGTGCCTGGAGCTTCAGGGTGAACACTGAAGCTTTCTTT
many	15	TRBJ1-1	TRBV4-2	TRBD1	CASSQGTGAATEAFF	TGTGCCAGCAGCCAGGGCACAGGGGCGGCCACTGAAGCTTTCTTT
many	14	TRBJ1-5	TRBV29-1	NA	CSVAWGGDNQPQHF	TGCAGCGTTGCCTGGGGCGGGGACAATCAGCCCCAGCATTTT
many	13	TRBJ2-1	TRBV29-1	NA	CSVVALAPNEQFF	TGCAGCGTTGTGGCACTAGCTCCAAATGAGCAGTTCTTC